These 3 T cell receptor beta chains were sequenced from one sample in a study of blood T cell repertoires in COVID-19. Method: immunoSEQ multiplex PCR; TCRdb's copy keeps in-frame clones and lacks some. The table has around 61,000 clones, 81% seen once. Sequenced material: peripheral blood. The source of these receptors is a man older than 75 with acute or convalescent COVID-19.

CDR3 amino acids: CASSPRTSGYNEQFF. The CDR3 bases are TGCGCCAGCAGCCCAAGGACTAGCGGCTACAATGAGCAGTTCTTC. The rearrangement uses TRBV4-1 and TRBJ2-1, with TRBD2 identical over 10 bases. The CDR3 has 15 amino acids. Germline V lookup: CDR1 MGHRA, CDR2 YSYEKL. Trimming cost V 4 bases and J 3 bases; bases outside gene matches: 3.

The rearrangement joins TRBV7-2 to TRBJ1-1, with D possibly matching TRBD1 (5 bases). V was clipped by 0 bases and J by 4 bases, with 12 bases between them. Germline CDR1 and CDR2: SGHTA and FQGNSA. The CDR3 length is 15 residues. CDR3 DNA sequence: TGTGCCAGCAGCTTAGCGCTAGGGGAAGGCACTGAAGCTTTCTTT. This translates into CASSLALGEGTEAFF.

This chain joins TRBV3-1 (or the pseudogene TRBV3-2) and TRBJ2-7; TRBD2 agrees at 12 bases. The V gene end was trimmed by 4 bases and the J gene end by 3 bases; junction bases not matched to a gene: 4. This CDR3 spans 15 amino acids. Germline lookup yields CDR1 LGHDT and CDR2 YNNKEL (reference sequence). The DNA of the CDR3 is TGTGCCAGCAGCCCGGAGACTAGCGGGGGCTACGAGCAGTACTTC. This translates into CASSPETSGGYEQYF.